The present T cell receptor beta chain was sequenced within a study of blood T cell repertoires in COVID-19. TCRdb keeps only in-frame clones here, not all; method: immunoSEQ multiplex PCR. The sample consists of about 260,000 clones, about 81% of them appearing once. In its sample, this clone was seen a few times. V was cut by 7 bases and J by 7 bases, with 10 bases left in between. Germline V gives CDR1 MNHEY, CDR2 SVGAGI. This CDR3 spans 11 amino acids. Input material: PBMCs or T cells enriched from blood (not recorded which). The chain combines TRBV6-5 with TRBJ2-5; possible D gene TRBD2, 5 bases. This receptor was taken from a man younger than 40 with acute COVID-19. The DNA for the CDR3 is TGTGCCAGCATCAAAGAGGGGACCCAGTACTTC. It specifies CASIKEGTQYF.